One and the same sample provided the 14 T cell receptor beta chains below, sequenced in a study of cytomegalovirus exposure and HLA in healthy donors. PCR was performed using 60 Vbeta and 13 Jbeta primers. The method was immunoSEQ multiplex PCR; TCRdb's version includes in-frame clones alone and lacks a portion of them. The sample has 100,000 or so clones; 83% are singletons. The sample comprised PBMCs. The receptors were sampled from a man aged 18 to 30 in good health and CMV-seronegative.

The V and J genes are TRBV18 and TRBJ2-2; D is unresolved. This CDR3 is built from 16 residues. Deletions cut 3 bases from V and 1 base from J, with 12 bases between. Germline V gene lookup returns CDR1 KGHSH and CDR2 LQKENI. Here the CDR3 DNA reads TGTGCCAGCTCACCCGCGGCGAAAAGGAACACCGGGGAGCTGTTTTTT. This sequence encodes CASSPAAKRNTGELFF.

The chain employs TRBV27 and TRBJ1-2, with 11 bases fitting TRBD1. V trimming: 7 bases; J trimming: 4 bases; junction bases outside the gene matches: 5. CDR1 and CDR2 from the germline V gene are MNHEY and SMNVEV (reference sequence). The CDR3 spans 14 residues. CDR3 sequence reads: CASTWTGGSYGYTF. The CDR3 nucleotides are TGTGCCAGCACCTGGACAGGGGGCTCCTATGGCTACACCTTC.

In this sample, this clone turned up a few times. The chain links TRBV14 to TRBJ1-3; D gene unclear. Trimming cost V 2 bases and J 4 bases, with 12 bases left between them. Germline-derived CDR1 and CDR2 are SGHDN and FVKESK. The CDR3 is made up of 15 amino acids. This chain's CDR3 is CASSQRGLFGNTIYF. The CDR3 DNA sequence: TGTGCCAGCAGCCAACGAGGGTTATTCGGAAACACCATATATTTT.

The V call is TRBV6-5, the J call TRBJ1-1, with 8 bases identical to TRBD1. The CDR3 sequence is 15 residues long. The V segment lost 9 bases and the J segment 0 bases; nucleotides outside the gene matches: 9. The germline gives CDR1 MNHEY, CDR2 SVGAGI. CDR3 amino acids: CASCRGPLLNTEAFF. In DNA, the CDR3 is TGTGCCAGTTGCAGGGGGCCCCTTTTGAACACTGAAGCTTTCTTT.

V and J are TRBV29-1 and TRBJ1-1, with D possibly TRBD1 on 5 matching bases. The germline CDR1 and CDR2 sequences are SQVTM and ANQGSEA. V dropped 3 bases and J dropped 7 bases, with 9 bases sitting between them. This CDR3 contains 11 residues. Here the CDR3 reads CSVEGPFEAFF. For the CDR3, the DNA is TGCAGCGTTGAGGGGCCGTTTGAAGCTTTCTTT.

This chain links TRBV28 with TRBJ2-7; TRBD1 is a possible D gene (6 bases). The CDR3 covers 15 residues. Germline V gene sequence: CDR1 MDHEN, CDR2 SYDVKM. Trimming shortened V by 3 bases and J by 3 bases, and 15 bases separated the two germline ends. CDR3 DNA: TGTGCCAGCAGTTTCTCCGGGACAATGGGCTACGAGCAGTACTTC. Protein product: CASSFSGTMGYEQYF.

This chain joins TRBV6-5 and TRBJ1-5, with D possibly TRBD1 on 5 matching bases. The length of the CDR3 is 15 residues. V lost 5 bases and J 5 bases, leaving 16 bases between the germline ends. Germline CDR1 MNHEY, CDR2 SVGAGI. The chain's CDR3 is CASSGRRGADQPQHF. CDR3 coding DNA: TGTGCCAGCAGTGGGAGGAGGGGCGCCGATCAGCCCCAGCATTTT.

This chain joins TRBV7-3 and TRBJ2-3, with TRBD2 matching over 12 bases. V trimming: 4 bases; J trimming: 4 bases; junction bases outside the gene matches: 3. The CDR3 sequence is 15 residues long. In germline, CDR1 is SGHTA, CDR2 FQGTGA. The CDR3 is CASSSGTSGSDTQYF. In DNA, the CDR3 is TGTGCCAGCAGCTCTGGGACTAGCGGGTCAGATACGCAGTATTTT.

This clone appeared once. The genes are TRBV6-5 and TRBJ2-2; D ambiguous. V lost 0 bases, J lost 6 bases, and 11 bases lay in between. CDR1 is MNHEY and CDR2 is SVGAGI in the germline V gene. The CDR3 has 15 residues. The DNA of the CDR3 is TGTGCCAGCAGTTACTCGAATAGTCTCGCCGGGGAGCTGTTTTTT. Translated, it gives CASSYSNSLAGELFF.

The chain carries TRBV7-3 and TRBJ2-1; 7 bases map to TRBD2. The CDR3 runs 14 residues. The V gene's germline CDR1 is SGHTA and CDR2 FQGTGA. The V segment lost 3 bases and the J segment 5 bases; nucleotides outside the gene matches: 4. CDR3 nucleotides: TGTGCCAGCAGCTTGGGAGGGTGGGACAATGAGCAGTTCTTC. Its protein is CASSLGGWDNEQFF.

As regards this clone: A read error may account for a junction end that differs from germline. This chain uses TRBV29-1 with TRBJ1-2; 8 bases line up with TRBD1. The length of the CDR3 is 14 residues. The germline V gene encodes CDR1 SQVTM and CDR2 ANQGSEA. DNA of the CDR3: TGCAGCGCCTCGGGGGACAGGAGAAACTACGGCTACACCTTC. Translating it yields CSASGDRRNYGYTF.

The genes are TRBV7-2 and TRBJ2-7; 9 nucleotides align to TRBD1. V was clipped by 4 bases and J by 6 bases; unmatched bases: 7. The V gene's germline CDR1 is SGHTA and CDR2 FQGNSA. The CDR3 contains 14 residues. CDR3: CASSSGQGPLEQYF. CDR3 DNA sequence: TGTGCCAGCAGCTCGGGACAGGGCCCCCTCGAGCAGTACTTC.

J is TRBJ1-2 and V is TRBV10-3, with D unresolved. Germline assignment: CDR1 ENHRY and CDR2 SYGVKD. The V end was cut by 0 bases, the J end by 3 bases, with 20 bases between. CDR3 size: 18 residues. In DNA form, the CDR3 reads TGTGCCATCAGTGAGTCGGGTACGGCCCGGCCTGCGGACTATGGCTACACCTTC. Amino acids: CAISESGTARPADYGYTF.

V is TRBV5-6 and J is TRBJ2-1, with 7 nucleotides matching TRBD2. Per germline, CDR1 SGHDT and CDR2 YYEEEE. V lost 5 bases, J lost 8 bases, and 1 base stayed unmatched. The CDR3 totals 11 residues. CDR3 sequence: CASSAGDEQFF. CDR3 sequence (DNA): TGTGCCAGCAGTGCGGGGGATGAGCAGTTCTTC.